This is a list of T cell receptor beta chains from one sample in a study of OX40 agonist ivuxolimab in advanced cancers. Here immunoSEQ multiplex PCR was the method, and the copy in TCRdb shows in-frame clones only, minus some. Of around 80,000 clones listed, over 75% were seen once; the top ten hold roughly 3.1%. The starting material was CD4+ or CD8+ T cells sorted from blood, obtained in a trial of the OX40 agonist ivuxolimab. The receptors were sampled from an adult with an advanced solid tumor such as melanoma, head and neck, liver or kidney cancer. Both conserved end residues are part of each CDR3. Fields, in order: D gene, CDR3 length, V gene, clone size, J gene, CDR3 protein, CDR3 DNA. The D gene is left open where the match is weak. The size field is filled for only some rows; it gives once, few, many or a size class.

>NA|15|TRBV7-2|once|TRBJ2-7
CASSLGLLRDHEQYF
TGTGCCAGCAGCCTGGGCCTGCTACGGGACCACGAGCAGTACTTC
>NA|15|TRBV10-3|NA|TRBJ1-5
CAISESTGRNQPQHF
TGTGCCATCAGTGAGTCTACAGGCCGCAATCAGCCCCAGCATTTT
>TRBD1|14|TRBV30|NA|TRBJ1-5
CAWNPGQVNQPQHF
TGTGCCTGGAATCCGGGACAGGTCAATCAGCCCCAGCATTTT
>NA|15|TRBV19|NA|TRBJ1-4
CASSISSYNDEKLFF
TGTGCCAGTAGTATATCCTCTTATAATGATGAAAAACTGTTTTTT
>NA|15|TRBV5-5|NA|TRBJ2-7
CASSRSSGDSYEQYF
TGTGCCAGCAGCCGATCGTCAGGGGACTCCTACGAGCAGTACTTC
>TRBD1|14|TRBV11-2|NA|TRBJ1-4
CASSLEPGQGTLFF
TGTGCCAGCAGCTTGGAGCCGGGACAGGGGACACTGTTTTTT
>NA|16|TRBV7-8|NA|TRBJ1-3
CASSLVVAGPGNTIYF
TGTGCCAGCAGCTTAGTGGTTGCAGGACCAGGAAACACCATATATTTT
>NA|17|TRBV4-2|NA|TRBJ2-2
CASSQDHYRSNTGELFF
TGTGCCAGCAGCCAAGATCACTACAGATCGAACACCGGGGAGCTGTTTTTT
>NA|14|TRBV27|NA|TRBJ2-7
CASSLRDSRNEQYF
TGTGCCAGCAGTTTACGGGACTCTAGAAACGAGCAGTACTTC
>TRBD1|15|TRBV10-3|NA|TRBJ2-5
CAIFRDRGRGETQYF
TGTGCCATTTTCCGGGACAGGGGGCGCGGAGAGACCCAGTACTTC
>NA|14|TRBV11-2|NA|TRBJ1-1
CASSLAGRNTEAFF
TGTGCCAGCAGCTTAGCGGGTCGGAACACTGAAGCTTTCTTT
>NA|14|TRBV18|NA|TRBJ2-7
CASSTGTGAYEQYF
TGTGCCAGCTCAACAGGGACCGGGGCCTACGAGCAGTACTTC
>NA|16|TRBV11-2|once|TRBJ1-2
CASSLLRGGDYYGYTF
TGTGCCAGCAGCTTATTGAGGGGGGGAGACTACTATGGCTACACCTTC
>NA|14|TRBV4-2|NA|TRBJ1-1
CASSQDPSNSEAFF
TGTGCCAGCAGCCAAGATCCGTCCAACTCAGAAGCTTTCTTT
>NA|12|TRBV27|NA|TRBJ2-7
CASSPGGYEQYF
TGTGCCAGCAGTCCCGGAGGATACGAGCAGTACTTC
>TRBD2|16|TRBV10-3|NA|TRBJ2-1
CAIRTSGSLVGNEQFF
TGTGCCATCAGGACTAGCGGGAGTCTTGTGGGGAATGAGCAGTTCTTC
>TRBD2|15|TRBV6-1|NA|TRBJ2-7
CASSGGAGGPHEQYF
TGTGCCAGCAGTGGGGGTGCGGGGGGGCCCCACGAGCAGTACTTC
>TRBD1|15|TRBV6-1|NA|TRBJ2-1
CASRDRAFEYNEQFF
TGTGCCAGCAGAGACAGGGCTTTCGAGTACAATGAGCAGTTCTTC
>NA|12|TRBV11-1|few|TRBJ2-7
CASSPDSYEQYF
TGTGCCAGCAGCCCGGACAGCTACGAGCAGTACTTC
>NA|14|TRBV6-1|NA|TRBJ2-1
CASSPSTGSNEQFF
TGTGCCAGCAGTCCGTCCACAGGGTCCAATGAGCAGTTCTTC
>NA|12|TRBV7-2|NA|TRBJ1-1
CASSLSRSEAFF
TGTGCCAGCAGCTTATCCCGAAGTGAAGCTTTCTTT
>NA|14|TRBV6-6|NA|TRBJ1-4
CASSTGQHRGKLFF
TGTGCCAGCAGTACGGGACAACATCGGGGTAAACTGTTTTTT
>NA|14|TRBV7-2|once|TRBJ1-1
CASSPRQRNTEAFF
TGTGCCAGCAGCCCTCGACAGAGGAACACTGAAGCTTTCTTT
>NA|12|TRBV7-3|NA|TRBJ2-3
CASSSDRYTQYF
TGTGCCAGCAGCTCAGACAGGTATACGCAGTATTTT
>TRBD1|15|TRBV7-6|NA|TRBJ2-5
CASSQSPTGGETQYF
TGTGCCAGCAGCCAAAGCCCGACAGGGGGAGAGACCCAGTACTTC
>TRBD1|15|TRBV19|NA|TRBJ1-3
CASSIPGGGRNTIYF
TGTGCCAGTAGTATTCCTGGAGGGGGCAGAAACACCATATATTTT
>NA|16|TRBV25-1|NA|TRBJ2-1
CASSDSAGASYNEQFF
TGTGCCAGCAGTGATTCGGCCGGGGCCTCCTACAATGAGCAGTTCTTC
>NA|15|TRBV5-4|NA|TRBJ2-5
CASSSIEGDVGTQYF
TGTGCCAGCAGCTCCATTGAAGGGGACGTTGGGACCCAGTACTTC
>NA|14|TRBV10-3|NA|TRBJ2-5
CAISEPRAAETQYF
TGTGCCATCAGTGAGCCGAGAGCGGCGGAGACCCAGTACTTC
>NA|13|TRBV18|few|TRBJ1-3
CASSPGSGNTIYF
TGTGCCAGCTCACCTGGGTCTGGAAACACCATATATTTT
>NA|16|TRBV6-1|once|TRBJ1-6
CASSEFGLPYNSPLHF
TGTGCCAGCAGTGAATTTGGATTGCCTTATAATTCACCCCTCCACTTT
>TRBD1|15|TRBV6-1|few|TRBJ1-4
CASNKGDRGGEKLFF
TGTGCCAGCAACAAAGGGGACAGGGGAGGGGAAAAACTGTTTTTT
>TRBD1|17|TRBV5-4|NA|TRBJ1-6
CASSLGQGGPFNSPLHF
TGTGCCAGCAGCCTCGGACAGGGTGGACCATTTAATTCACCCCTCCACTTT
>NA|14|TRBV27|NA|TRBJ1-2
CASRPERVSYGYTF
TGTGCCAGCCGCCCCGAGAGGGTATCCTATGGCTACACCTTC
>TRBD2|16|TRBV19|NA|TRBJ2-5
CASSISGRGVQETQYF
TGTGCCAGTAGTATATCCGGGCGGGGGGTTCAAGAGACCCAGTACTTC
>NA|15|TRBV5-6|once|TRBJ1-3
CASSRGGGSGNTIYF
TGTGCCAGCAGCCGTGGGGGAGGCTCTGGAAACACCATATATTTT
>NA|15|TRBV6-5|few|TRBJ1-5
CASSQGRNSNQPQHF
TGTGCCAGCAGTCAGGGACGGAATAGCAATCAGCCCCAGCATTTT
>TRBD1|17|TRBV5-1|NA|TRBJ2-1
CASSKRTGLVGPNEQFF
TGCGCCAGCAGCAAAAGGACAGGGTTAGTCGGGCCTAATGAGCAGTTCTTC
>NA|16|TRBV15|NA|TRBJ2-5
CATSRTTSLDQETQYF
TGTGCCACCAGCAGAACCACATCACTAGATCAAGAGACCCAGTACTTC
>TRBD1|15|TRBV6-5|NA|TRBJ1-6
CASRAPDRAHSPLHF
TGTGCCAGCAGGGCTCCTGACAGGGCTCATTCACCCCTCCACTTT
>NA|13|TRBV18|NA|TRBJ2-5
CASSRSYSETQYF
TGTGCCAGCTCACGCTCGTACTCGGAGACCCAGTACTTC